This T cell receptor (beta chain) was recorded in a study of early T cells in non-severe SARS-CoV-2 infection. Study information: Sequencing targeted bulk RNA from unsorted whole blood, leaving chains unpaired.

The sample holds many counts of this clonotype. No antigen is known for it. The CDR3 extends over 11 amino acids. CDR1 and CDR2 from the germline V gene are GTSNPN and SVGIG (reference sequence). Trimming removed 2 bases from V and 9 bases from J; junction bases left unmatched: 2. Unique molecular identifiers were affixed to single, distinct cDNA molecules. One entry per CDR3 protein results from TCRdb running MiXCR on the 5' RACE reads. This table has 55,000 or so distinct CDR3 sequences, about 6.1% appearing once. Study-wide findings and caveats: Anti-spike CD8 specificities were favored by VDJdb matching, whose results missed private and CD4 specificities.

The chain combines TRBV30 with TRBJ2-3; 7 bases are shared with TRBD2. This specimen was whole blood, taken at baseline. The clonotype originates from an adult who was a healthcare worker with PCR-confirmed SARS-CoV-2 infection or an uninfected control (not recorded which). CDR3 nucleotides: TGTGCCTGGAGTTGGGAGGGCACGCAGTATTTT. Encoded protein: CAWSWEGTQYF. Combining the CDR3 with reference TRBV30 and TRBJ2-3 gives the whole variable domain SQTIHQWPATLVQPVGSPLSLECTVEGTSNPNLYWYRQAAGRGLQLLFYSVGIGQISSEVPQNLSASRPQDRQFILSSKKLLLSDSGFYLCAWSWEGTQYFGPGTRLTVL.